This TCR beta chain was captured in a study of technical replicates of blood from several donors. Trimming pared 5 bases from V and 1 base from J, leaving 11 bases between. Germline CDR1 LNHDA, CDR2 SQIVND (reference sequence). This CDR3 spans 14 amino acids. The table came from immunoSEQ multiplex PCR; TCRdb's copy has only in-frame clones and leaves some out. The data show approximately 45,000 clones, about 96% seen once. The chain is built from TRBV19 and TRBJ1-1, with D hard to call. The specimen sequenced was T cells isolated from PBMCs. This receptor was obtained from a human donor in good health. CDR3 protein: CASSWAGPNTEAFF. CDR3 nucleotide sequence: TGTGCCAGTAGTTGGGCAGGCCCGAACACTGAAGCTTTCTTT.